Many counts were recorded for the clone carrying this T cell receptor beta chain. The antigen is unknown. The germline CDR1 and CDR2 sequences are SGHDT and YYEEEE. This CDR3 region has 16 residues. V was cut by 5 bases and J by 0 bases, with 14 bases left in between. This sample is drawn from a study of shared clonotypes between healthy human individuals. Study at large: Three plates were used per donor for CD4 naive, three for CD4 memory, two for CD8 naive and one for CD8 memory.

Whole-study findings and limits: The low donor count limited represented genetic and exposure-history diversity. The authors sampled blood alone, and tissue repertoires likely differ.

The donors, all of them Caucasian adults, lived in Nashville, Tennessee. Profiling relied on immunoSEQ multiplex PCR, and the TCRdb table lists in-frame clones only, not all of them. This table holds hundreds of thousands of clones, under 80% found once. The sequence came from a man aged 30-40 years in good health. The chain has TRBV5-6 and TRBJ1-4; D not certain. The source material was memory CD4+ T cells sorted from blood. Sample subset: CD45RA-negative fraction. In DNA, the CDR3 is TGTGCCAGCAGTCTTATAGACCGAGCAACTAATGAAAAACTGTTTTTT. Amino acid sequence: CASSLIDRATNEKLFF.